What follows describes a single TCR beta chain. Its target is unknown. TCR sequencing used cDNA made by reverse transcription of extracted RNA. Clones were sequenced by immunoSEQ multiplex PCR, and TCRdb holds only the in-frame ones, with some missing. This table has roughly 130,000 clones, approximately 58% appearing once. Lesional scalp punch biopsies and peripheral blood came from alopecia areata patients. The data derive from a study of CD8+ T cells in alopecia areata. Study at large: Those treated were given oral tofacitinib at 5 to 10 mg twice daily.

Broader study findings: Lesional scalp displayed greater clonality than normal scalp, most notably in alopecia totalis/universalis.

Germline V gives CDR1 SGHRS, CDR2 YFSETQ. This CDR3 region has 14 residues. Trimming cost V 5 bases and J 6 bases; bases outside gene matches: 9. The receptor's source is a human donor with alopecia areata. Sample: CD4+ T cells sorted from blood, taken at week 0. The chain employs TRBV5-1 and TRBJ2-7; 9 bases fit TRBD1. The CDR3 is CASSLGQGGSEQYF. The DNA for the CDR3 is TGCGCCAGCAGTCTGGGACAGGGAGGATCCGAGCAGTACTTC.